This TCR beta chain stems from a study of control samples from healthy donors and cancer patients. The method was immunoSEQ multiplex PCR; TCRdb's version includes in-frame clones alone and lacks a portion of them. The table has approximately 90,000 clones, about nine tenths seen once. Germline CDR1 and CDR2: SGHDN and FVKESK. With V trimmed by 0 bases and J by 1 base, 16 bases remained unmatched. This CDR3 has 20 residues. This sequence was found in a woman between 65 and 79 years old in good health. The chain links TRBV14 to TRBJ2-7; 9 nucleotides match TRBD1. Sample: blood. The CDR3 DNA is TGTGCCAGCAGCCAAGATTACACTCTTATAGGGACAGGGCCATCCTACGAGCAGTACTTC. It encodes CASSQDYTLIGTGPSYEQYF.